This T cell receptor beta chain was profiled in a study of T cells in Graves' hyperthyroidism and ophthalmopathy. Study-level background: Any treatment followed the collection of peripheral blood at initial diagnosis. Study outcomes and limitations: Researchers found most expanded thyroid clonotypes above 0.001 in blood as well. The model made its ophthalmopathy prediction, and onset followed a median 6.5 months later.

The diagnoses drew upon clinical symptoms, serum thyroxine and TRAb, thyroid ultrasound and orbital computed tomography. The germline gives CDR1 LNHDA, CDR2 SQIVND (reference sequence). Trimming cost V 2 bases and J 3 bases, with 10 bases left between them. The CDR3 consists of 14 residues. Amplified TCR beta CDR3 regions came from RNA transcripts. TCR CDR3 underwent first-round RT-PCR with the HTBI primer set. TCRdb reprocessed the multiplex PCR reads with MiXCR, giving one entry per CDR3 protein. The sample holds some 350,000 distinct CDR3 sequences; about an eighth are singletons and the top ten take around 32%. A remark on this clonotype: Its specificity is not known.

The sequencing input was blood. The V and J genes are TRBV19 and TRBJ1-1; D may be TRBD1 (5 bases). The TCR originated in a woman in her forties with Graves' ophthalmopathy. The chain's CDR3 is CASSISLGDTEAFF. The DNA for the CDR3 is TGTGCCAGTAGTATATCCCTGGGGGACACTGAAGCTTTCTTT.